This T cell receptor (beta chain) was profiled in a study of blood T cell repertoires in COVID-19. The overall study: Acute and convalescent COVID-19 samples came from the United States, Italy and Spain. The cDNA or gDNA used as material had been derived from T cells, B-cell-depleted T cells, or PBMCs.

Each participant's cohort was designated according to participant-reported clinical history. TCRdb's table, derived via immunoSEQ multiplex PCR, lists solely in-frame clones and lacks some. Here the sample spans under 250,000 clones, nearly 90% being singletons. The TCR sequence derives from a woman under 40 with acute COVID-19. The sample taken for sequencing was PBMCs or T cells enriched from blood (not recorded which).

The CDR3 DNA reads as TGCAGCGTTGAAGATGAACGGTACTATGGCTACACCTTC. It specifies CSVEDERYYGYTF. This rearrangement joins TRBV29-1 to TRBJ1-2; D not certain. This CDR3 is 13 amino acids long. Germline V gene lookup returns CDR1 SQVTM and CDR2 ANQGSEA. V was clipped by 0 bases and J by 3 bases, with 8 bases between them.